This entry describes one T cell receptor beta chain. Its antigen remains unknown. The sample originates from a study of shared clonotypes between healthy human individuals. Whole-study context: Each donor's CD8 memory used one plate, CD8 naive two, each CD4 subset three.

Broader study findings: In having few donors, the study represented limited genetic and exposure-history diversity.

Naive CD8 cells lacked CD45RO, underwent positive selection for CCR7 and left out terminally differentiated effector memory CD45RA+ cells. The CDR3 is 15 amino acids. Deletions cut 1 base from V and 4 bases from J, with 13 bases between. In germline, CDR1 is MNHEY, CDR2 SMNVEV (reference sequence). Each replicate PCR on the sorted subsets used about 220 ng DNA (approximately 33,000 T cell genomes). Some clones are missing from TCRdb's copy, which holds only in-frame ones; the method was immunoSEQ multiplex PCR. The sample contains about 2.2 million clones, 90% to 95% of which appear only once. The chain employs TRBV27 and TRBJ1-2, with D uncertain. The clonotype originates from a man aged 18 to 29 in good health. Some clones in this sample may be carry-over from other donors' samples. The sample was naive CD8+ T cells from PBMCs. The chain's CDR3 is CASSLLAGGGYGYTF. The CDR3 nucleotides read TGTGCCAGCAGTTTATTGGCCGGAGGAGGCTATGGCTACACCTTC.